The entry that follows covers one T cell receptor beta chain sequence. Its antigen is still unknown. The sort gate was single viable CD3+CD4+CD8-CD45RO+ cells for memory CD4+ T cells. This sample was included in a study of memory CD4+ T cells and cytomegalovirus serostatus. As for the study in general: Donors were healthy Belgian adults, 9 CMV seropositive and under 30 seronegative. General study findings and limits: The CMV-associated TCR signature appears largely within the CD4+ memory repertoire. About two fifths of the roughly 150 known CMV-associated TCRbeta sequences appeared in CD4+ memory. CMV serostatus prediction reached median AUC roughly 0.95, or 0.91 with US-trained model.

TCRdb keeps only in-frame clones here, not all; method: immunoSEQ multiplex PCR. The top ten hold approximately 2.8% of the sample, which has about 73,000 clones, 75% to 85% seen once. The CDR3 has 16 residues. Trimming stripped 4 bases from V and 4 bases from J, with 19 bases between. Germline-derived CDR1 and CDR2 are SGHVS and FQNEAQ. The chain couples TRBV7-8 to TRBJ1-2, with D tentatively TRBD1 (6 bases). The origin of this receptor is an adult in good health and CMV-seropositive. The sequenced material came from memory CD4+ T cells from blood. CDR3 DNA sequence: TGTGCCAGCAGCTCCCGCCGTGGACAGTTCATCTATGGCTACACCTTC. Protein: CASSSRRGQFIYGYTF.